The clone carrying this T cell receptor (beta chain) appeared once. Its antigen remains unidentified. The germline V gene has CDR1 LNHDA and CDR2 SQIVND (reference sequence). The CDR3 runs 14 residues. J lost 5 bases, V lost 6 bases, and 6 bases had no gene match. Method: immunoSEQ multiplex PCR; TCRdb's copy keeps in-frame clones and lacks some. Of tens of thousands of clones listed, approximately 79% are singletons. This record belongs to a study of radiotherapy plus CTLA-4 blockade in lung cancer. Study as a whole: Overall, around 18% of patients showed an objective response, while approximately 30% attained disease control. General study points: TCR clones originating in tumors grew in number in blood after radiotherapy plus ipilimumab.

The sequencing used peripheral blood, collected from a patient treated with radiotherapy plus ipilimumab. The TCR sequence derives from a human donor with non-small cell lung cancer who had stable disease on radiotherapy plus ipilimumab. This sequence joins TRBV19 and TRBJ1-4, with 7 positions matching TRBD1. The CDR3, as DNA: TGTGCCAGTAGCCGGGGGACAGAGAATGAAAAACTGTTTTTT. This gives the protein CASSRGTENEKLFF.